This T cell receptor beta chain was captured by sequencing in a study of blood T cell repertoires in COVID-19. Study-wide context: The United States, Italy and Spain provided the acute and convalescent COVID-19 samples.

V was shortened by 1 base and J by 5 bases, with 12 bases between the two germline ends. Per germline, CDR1 SGDLS and CDR2 YYNGEE. This CDR3 contains 14 residues. Sequencing was performed with immunoSEQ multiplex PCR; in TCRdb, only in-frame clones are kept and a portion is missing. The data hold a few hundred thousand clones, with around 90% observed a single time. V and J are TRBV9 and TRBJ2-5, with D possibly being TRBD2 (6 bases). The TCR originated in a woman aged 25 to 39 with COVID-19, enrolled during active disease. The sample consisted of peripheral blood. CDR3 region: CASSVTEGWETQYF. CDR3 DNA sequence: TGTGCCAGCAGCGTAACGGAGGGCTGGGAGACCCAGTACTTC.